This T cell receptor (beta chain) was sequenced during a study of cytomegalovirus exposure and HLA in healthy donors. Study-wide findings and caveats: Other equally common chains were less clonally expanded than HLA-associated TCR beta chains, a later analysis showed. Per a later analysis, about 15,000 TCR beta sequences showed association with HLA alleles at 0.05 false discovery rate.

PCR was performed using 60 Vbeta and 13 Jbeta primers. Repertoires were generated with immunoSEQ multiplex PCR, while TCRdb's copy carries only in-frame clones and drops some. Seen in this sample are 200,000 to 250,000 clones; the ten most common clones hold around 0.95%. J lost 5 bases, V lost 6 bases, and 9 bases had no gene match. Germline CDR1 reads MNHEY; CDR2 reads SVGAGI. The CDR3 is 14 amino acids. Donors were nominally healthy when sampled, though unrecorded immune exposures were likely. A remark on this clone: The antigen is unknown.

Sequenced: PBMCs. The rearrangement joins TRBV6-5 to TRBJ2-5; TRBD1 matches at 7 bases. The clonotype originates from a woman in her twenties or thirties in good health and CMV-seropositive. CDR3 region: CASRVNRGWETQYF. In DNA form, the CDR3 reads TGTGCCAGCAGGGTCAACAGGGGATGGGAGACCCAGTACTTC.